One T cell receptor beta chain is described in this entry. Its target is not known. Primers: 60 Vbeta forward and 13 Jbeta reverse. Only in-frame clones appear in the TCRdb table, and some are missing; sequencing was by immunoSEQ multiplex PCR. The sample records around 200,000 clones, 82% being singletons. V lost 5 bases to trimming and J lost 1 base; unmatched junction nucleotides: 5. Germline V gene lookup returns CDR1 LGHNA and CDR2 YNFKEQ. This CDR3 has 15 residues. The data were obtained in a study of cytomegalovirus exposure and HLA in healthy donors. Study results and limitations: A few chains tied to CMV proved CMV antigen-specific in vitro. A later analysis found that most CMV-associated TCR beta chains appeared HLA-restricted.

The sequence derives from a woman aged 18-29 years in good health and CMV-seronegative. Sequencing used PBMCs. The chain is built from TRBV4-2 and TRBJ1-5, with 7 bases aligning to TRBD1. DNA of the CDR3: TGTGCCAGCAGCGACAGGGAGAGGAGCAATCAGCCCCAGCATTTT. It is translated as CASSDRERSNQPQHF.